This TCR beta chain is from a study of T cell changes during pregnancy in multiple sclerosis. Here immunoSEQ multiplex PCR was the method, and the copy in TCRdb shows in-frame clones only, minus some. The table includes more than 65,000 clones, about 96% detected once. This TCR came from a female donor with multiple sclerosis, enrolled in a pregnancy study. This sample comprised peripheral blood, obtained in the second trimester of pregnancy.

CDR3 residues: CASSQPDRGLYEQYF. The CDR3 DNA is TGTGCCAGTAGCCAACCGGACAGGGGACTTTACGAGCAGTACTTC. This chain joins TRBV19 and TRBJ2-7; TRBD1 matches at 9 bases. This CDR3 contains 15 residues. Germline V gives CDR1 LNHDA, CDR2 SQIVND (reference sequence). V was pared by 6 bases and J by 4 bases, with 10 bases of the junction left unmatched.